Each of the 27 T cell receptor beta chains below was sequenced from the same sample in a study of blood T cell repertoires in COVID-19. The table came from immunoSEQ multiplex PCR; TCRdb's copy has only in-frame clones and leaves some out. The repertoire holds about 370,000 clones, more than 80% seen once, with approximately 3% in the top ten. The specimen was peripheral blood. The receptor source for this set is a woman in her 30s with COVID-19, enrolled during active disease.

This chain links TRBV6-2 or TRBV6-3 with TRBJ2-1, with 7 bases identical to TRBD1. Trimming cost V 4 bases and J 3 bases; bases outside gene matches: 9. This CDR3 spans 16 amino acids. The germline V gene has CDR1 MNHEY and CDR2 SVGEGT. The CDR3 sequence: CASSSRTGQIYNEQFF. The CDR3 region has the DNA TGTGCCAGCAGTTCCCGGACGGGACAGATCTACAATGAGCAGTTCTTC.

The chain is built from TRBV10-3 and TRBJ1-5, with D possibly being TRBD1 (5 bases). With 4 bases removed from V and 0 bases from J, the gap between germline ends came to 7 bases. Germline-derived CDR1 and CDR2 are ENHRY and SYGVKD. The CDR3 contains 14 residues. The CDR3 nucleotides are TGTGCCATCAGTGGGACATATAGCAATCAGCCCCAGCATTTT. This gives the protein CAISGTYSNQPQHF.

The genes are TRBV7-2 and TRBJ1-4; D is undetermined. Trimming left V 8 bases short and J 8 bases short, with 18 bases between. This CDR3 contains 14 residues. The V gene's germline CDR1 is SGHTA and CDR2 FQGNSA. As DNA, the CDR3 is TGTGCCAGCGGCCGCGGCGCAGTACCGGAAAAACTGTTTTTT. It encodes CASGRGAVPEKLFF.

The chain is built from TRBV5-4 and TRBJ2-4; 9 nucleotides line up with TRBD2. The V gene end was trimmed by 5 bases and the J gene end by 6 bases; junction bases not matched to a gene: 9. The V gene's germline CDR1 is SGHNT and CDR2 YYREEE (reference sequence). This CDR3 has 15 residues. In DNA form, the CDR3 reads TGTGCCAGCAGATCAAGCGGGGGGTCGGGAAACATTCAGTACTTC. Translated: CASRSSGGSGNIQYF.

The V call is TRBV6-5, the J call TRBJ1-5; 8 positions agree with TRBD1. There are 14 residues in the CDR3. Germline V CDR1 and CDR2: MNHEY, SVGAGI. V lost 9 bases to trimming and J lost 4 bases; unmatched junction nucleotides: 8. Here the CDR3 reads CASSRGRGNQPQHF. CDR3 DNA: TGTGCCAGTTCCAGGGGGCGCGGTAATCAGCCCCAGCATTTT.

This chain uses TRBV11-2 with TRBJ1-1; 7 nucleotides line up with TRBD1. Trimming at V came to 5 bases and at J to 7 bases, leaving 7 bases not matched to a gene. This CDR3 contains 13 residues. Germline CDR1 SGHAT, CDR2 FQNNGV. The CDR3 DNA follows: TGTGCCAGCAGCCCAGGGGGTACCAATGAAGCTTTCTTT. Protein product: CASSPGGTNEAFF.

The V gene is TRBV5-1, the J gene TRBJ1-2; TRBD1 matches at 8 bases. The CDR3 consists of 14 residues. Germline V gives CDR1 SGHRS, CDR2 YFSETQ. The V and J ends lost 1 base and 3 bases, in that order; junction bases with no gene match: 2. The CDR3 DNA follows: TGCGCCAGCAGCTTGAACAGGGGGGACTATGGCTACACCTTC. Its protein is CASSLNRGDYGYTF.

The chain combines TRBV18 with TRBJ1-5, with D maybe TRBD1 (5 bases). The length of the CDR3 is 13 residues. Germline V gene sequence: CDR1 KGHSH, CDR2 LQKENI. The V end lost 6 bases, the J end lost 4 bases, and 10 bases lay between the germline ends. The CDR3 is CASSPGQNQPQHF. The CDR3, as DNA: TGTGCCAGCTCGCCCGGACAAAATCAGCCCCAGCATTTT.

This rearrangement joins TRBV5-1 to TRBJ2-5; 7 positions match TRBD1. Germline trimming cut 4 bases from V and 0 bases from J; bases unmatched to any gene: 6. Germline CDR1 is SGHRS and CDR2 is YFSETQ. The CDR3 runs to 15 residues. The CDR3 DNA sequence: TGCGCCAGCAGCCGATCGACAGGGAACCAAGAGACCCAGTACTTC. Protein product: CASSRSTGNQETQYF.

This chain joins TRBV6-6 and TRBJ1-2; 7 nucleotides align to TRBD1. V dropped 9 bases and J dropped 4; count of bases not matched to a gene: 8. Germline CDR1 MNHNY, CDR2 SVGAGI (reference sequence). The CDR3 runs to 13 residues. The DNA for the CDR3 is TGTGCCAGTATTGAGGGGGCCGCCTATGGCTACACCTTC. Translating gives CASIEGAAYGYTF.

This clone was observed a single time. The chain employs TRBV30 and TRBJ1-1; 11 bases are shared with TRBD1. Per the germline V gene, CDR1 is GTSNPN and CDR2 is SVGIG (reference sequence). This CDR3 contains 14 residues. Losses at the gene ends were 5 bases for V and 4 bases for J; bases not matched to a gene: 6. CDR3 sequence reads: CAWGQGARTTEAFF. In DNA, the CDR3 is TGTGCCTGGGGACAGGGGGCGCGAACCACTGAAGCTTTCTTT. Combining the CDR3 with reference TRBV30 and TRBJ1-1 gives the whole variable domain SQTIHQWPATLVQPVGSPLSLECTVEGTSNPNLYWYRQAAGRGLQLLFYSVGIGQISSEVPQNLSASRPQDRQFILSSKKLLLSDSGFYLCAWGQGARTTEAFFGQGTRLTVV.

CDR3 loop: CASSQSRIFPGANVLTF. The CDR3 region has the DNA TGTGCCAGTAGTCAAAGCAGGATTTTTCCTGGGGCCAACGTCCTGACTTTC. The V gene is TRBV19, the J gene TRBJ2-6; no clear D gene. Germline loops: CDR1 LNHDA, CDR2 SQIVND (reference sequence). The CDR3 loop spans 17 amino acids. Between the trimmed V and J ends, which lost 5 bases and 2 bases, there was a span of 16 bases.

The rearrangement links TRBV19 to TRBJ2-5; 7 bases align to TRBD1. Looked up from germline, CDR1 is LNHDA and CDR2 is SQIVND (reference sequence). J gave up 5 bases and V 6 bases, and 3 bases lay outside the gene matches. The CDR3 has 12 residues. This CDR3 is CASRQDRETQYF. DNA of the CDR3: TGTGCCAGTAGACAGGACAGGGAGACCCAGTACTTC. The full variable domain, completed using reference TRBV19 and TRBJ2-5, is DGGITQSPKYLFRKEGQNVTLSCEQNLNHDAMYWYRQDPGQGLRLIYYSQIVNDFQKGDIAEGYSVSREKKESFPLTVTSAQKNPTAFYLCASRQDRETQYFGPGTRLLVL.

The chain couples TRBV7-2 to TRBJ2-5; maybe TRBD2 (5 bases). With 4 bases removed from V and 5 bases from J, the gap between germline ends came to 23 bases. The CDR3 covers 17 residues. Germline V gene sequence: CDR1 SGHTA, CDR2 FQGNSA. The CDR3 spells CASSSSYDPRTGETQYF. DNA for the CDR3: TGTGCCAGCAGCTCCAGCTATGACCCGAGGACTGGCGAGACCCAGTACTTC.

The chain carries TRBV27 and TRBJ2-7, with D uncertain. The germline gives CDR1 MNHEY, CDR2 SMNVEV (reference sequence). The CDR3 runs 15 residues. The germline V and J ends were trimmed by 6 bases and 5 bases, with 20 bases remaining between them. This CDR3 reads CASSPLRRSRDEQYF. CDR3 in DNA: TGTGCCAGCAGCCCACTCCGACGGAGTCGAGACGAGCAGTACTTC.

This sequence joins TRBV7-2 and TRBJ2-3; D not resolved. CDR1 SGHTA and CDR2 FQGNSA come from the germline V gene. This CDR3 has 14 residues. Trimming left V 5 bases short and J 2 bases short, with 11 bases between. CDR3 residues: CASSPRHATDTQYF. DNA for the CDR3: TGTGCCAGCAGCCCCAGGCACGCCACAGATACGCAGTATTTT.

V and J are TRBV7-8 and TRBJ1-4, with TRBD1 matching 8 bases. Germline V gives CDR1 SGHVS, CDR2 FQNEAQ. The CDR3 has 20 amino acids. The J segment lost 5 bases and the V segment lost 1 base, leaving 18 bases of the junction unmatched. The CDR3 protein is CASSLVPAAAGGARNEKLFF. Written as DNA, the CDR3 is TGTGCCAGCAGCTTAGTTCCGGCGGCGGCAGGGGGCGCGCGGAATGAAAAACTGTTTTTT.

The chain employs TRBV11-2 and TRBJ2-5; no clear D gene. CDR3 length: 12 amino acids. V lost 5 bases, J lost 5 bases, and 9 bases lay in between. CDR1 and CDR2 from the germline V gene are SGHAT and FQNNGV. Here the CDR3 DNA reads TGTGCCAGCAGCGCAGGCTTCGAGACCCAGTACTTC. It yields the protein CASSAGFETQYF.

J is TRBJ1-6 and V is TRBV9; D call uncertain. The CDR3 covers 12 residues. The germline V gene has CDR1 SGDLS and CDR2 YYNGEE. The V and J ends lost 1 base and 7 bases respectively, with 3 bases between them. In DNA, the CDR3 is TGTGCCAGCAGCGTACTAAATTCACCCCTCCACTTT. This encodes CASSVLNSPLHF.

The chain is built from TRBV29-1 and TRBJ1-2, with D perhaps TRBD1 (5 bases). Germline V CDR1 and CDR2: SQVTM, ANQGSEA. With 3 bases removed from V and 8 bases from J, the gap between germline ends came to 16 bases. This CDR3 is built from 13 residues. CDR3: CSVDTQGPIGYTF. The CDR3 DNA is TGCAGCGTTGATACCCAGGGCCCCATCGGCTACACCTTC.

This rearrangement joins TRBV21-1 to TRBJ2-7; TRBD2 is the table's D call and was not checked against the DNA. TRBV21-1 is recorded as a pseudogene. The CDR3 covers 15 residues. The CDR3 protein is CASKVGREGFYEQYV. In DNA, the CDR3 is TGTGCCAGCAAAGTAGGGCGGGAGGGTTTCTACGAGCAGTACGTC.

The chain is built from TRBV6-5 and TRBJ1-2; 9 nucleotides match TRBD1. The length of the CDR3 is 15 residues. J gave up 4 bases and V 6 bases, and 9 bases lay outside the gene matches. Germline lookup yields CDR1 MNHEY and CDR2 SVGAGI. The CDR3 spells CASSPGTGKSYGYTF. CDR3 DNA sequence: TGTGCCAGCAGCCCCGGGACAGGGAAAAGCTATGGCTACACCTTC.

V is TRBV4-2 and J is TRBJ2-4; perhaps TRBD2 as D (5 bases). The CDR3 extends over 15 amino acids. The germline CDR1 and CDR2 sequences are LGHNA and YNFKEQ. The V and J ends lost 0 bases and 6 bases respectively, with 12 bases between them. CDR3 nucleotides: TGTGCCAGCAGCCAAGAGTCCGGCGGGCTAAACATTCAGTACTTC. Protein: CASSQESGGLNIQYF.

This rearrangement joins TRBV6-5 to TRBJ1-2; 8 positions match TRBD1. Per the germline V gene, CDR1 is MNHEY and CDR2 is SVGAGI. V lost 6 bases and J lost 5; bases outside the gene matches: 11. The CDR3 extends over 15 amino acids. CDR3 bases: TGTGCCAGCAGCTATCGGGGACAGGACCCTTATGGCTACACCTTC. It yields the protein CASSYRGQDPYGYTF.

J is TRBJ2-3 and V is TRBV12-3 or TRBV12-4; 8 bases line up with TRBD1. The CDR3 consists of 13 residues. V lost 8 bases, J lost 15 bases, and 16 bases stayed unmatched. CDR3 amino acids: CASAYTGTGVSYF. For the CDR3, the DNA is TGTGCCAGCGCTTATACCGGGACAGGAGTATCATATTTT.

The gene calls are TRBV6-5 and TRBJ1-3; D perhaps matches TRBD1 (5 bases). The CDR3 has 15 amino acids. V lost 4 bases, J lost 3 bases, and 13 bases lay in between. Looked up from germline, CDR1 is MNHEY and CDR2 is SVGAGI. The CDR3, as DNA: TGTGCCAGCAGTTCCCTCCGGGGGGTTGGAAACACCATATATTTT. Protein sequence: CASSSLRGVGNTIYF.

J is TRBJ2-7 and V is TRBV6-2 or TRBV6-3, with a possible D match to TRBD2 (6 bases). The V end lost 6 bases, the J end lost 6 bases, and 15 bases lay between the germline ends. The germline V gene encodes CDR1 MNHEY and CDR2 SVGEGT. There are 13 residues in the CDR3. CDR3 sequence (DNA): TGTGCCAGCAGCATTATCAATAGCGGCGAGCAGTACTTC. Translated: CASSIINSGEQYF.